The 20 T cell receptor beta chains given below trace back to one sample, sequenced in a study of cytomegalovirus exposure and HLA in healthy donors. With 60 Vbeta and 13 Jbeta primers, the PCR was carried out. Some clones are missing from TCRdb's copy, which holds only in-frame ones; the method was immunoSEQ multiplex PCR. The sample yields around 200,000 clones, under 80% seen once. Sequencing was done on a sample of PBMCs. The source is a man aged 25 to 45 in good health and CMV-seropositive.

J is TRBJ2-7 and V is TRBV6-5; D might be TRBD1 (5 bases). V lost 6 bases to trimming and J lost 7 bases, with 16 bases between them. Per the germline V gene, CDR1 is MNHEY and CDR2 is SVGAGI. CDR3 length equals 13 residues. This CDR3 reads CASRKGQMGEQYF. The CDR3 DNA sequence: TGTGCCAGCAGGAAAGGACAAATGGGGGAGCAGTACTTC.

This sequence joins TRBV6-5 and TRBJ1-1; TRBD1 might be the D (5 bases). The V end was cut by 4 bases, the J end by 4 bases, with 13 bases between. There are 14 residues in the CDR3. Looked up from germline, CDR1 is MNHEY and CDR2 is SVGAGI. CDR3 nucleotide sequence: TGTGCCAGCAGTTCCGCAATCGGGGGCACTGAAGCTTTCTTT. Its translation is CASSSAIGGTEAFF.

The rearrangement joins TRBV11-2 to TRBJ2-7, with TRBD2 as a possible D gene (6 bases). Germline CDR1 SGHAT, CDR2 FQNNGV. The CDR3 runs to 15 residues. Trimming pared 4 bases from V and 5 bases from J, leaving 18 bases between. The CDR3 DNA reads as TGTGCCAGCAGCTCCCAGGCCGGGAGTGTGAACGAGCAGTACTTC. Residues: CASSSQAGSVNEQYF.

V is TRBV5-4 and J is TRBJ1-1, with D possibly TRBD1 on 6 matching bases. The length of the CDR3 is 13 residues. CDR1 is SGHNT, CDR2 YYREEE, per germline (reference sequence). V was cut by 1 base and J by 5 bases, with 9 bases left in between. CDR3 DNA sequence: TGTGCCAGCAGCTTGAGGGGGAGAACTGAAGCTTTCTTT. Residues: CASSLRGRTEAFF.

The chain couples TRBV30 to TRBJ1-4; D perhaps matches TRBD1 (6 bases). The germline CDR1 and CDR2 sequences are GTSNPN and SVGIG (reference sequence). The CDR3 extends over 14 amino acids. V dropped 8 bases and J dropped 8 bases, with 21 bases sitting between them. The CDR3 DNA sequence: TGTGCCGCGCGGAGATCAGGGGTTGTCGAAAAACTGTTTTTT. It codes for CAARRSGVVEKLFF.

The chain has TRBV19 and TRBJ1-4, with 9 bases aligning to TRBD1. This CDR3 spans 15 amino acids. Trimming cost V 6 bases and J 6 bases; bases outside gene matches: 8. Germline V CDR1 and CDR2: LNHDA, SQIVND (reference sequence). CDR3 DNA sequence: TGTGCCAGTAGCGCAACAGGGGGCGCGTATGAAAAACTGTTTTTT. Protein sequence: CASSATGGAYEKLFF. Full variable domain (rest looked up from reference TRBV19 and TRBJ1-4): DGGITQSPKYLFRKEGQNVTLSCEQNLNHDAMYWYRQDPGQGLRLIYYSQIVNDFQKGDIAEGYSVSREKKESFPLTVTSAQKNPTAFYLCASSATGGAYEKLFFGSGTQLSVL.

The V gene is TRBV5-1, the J gene TRBJ2-3; D remains unclear. CDR1 is SGHRS and CDR2 is YFSETQ in the germline V gene. The length of the CDR3 is 15 residues. Trimming pared 0 bases from V and 4 bases from J, leaving 12 bases between. In DNA form, the CDR3 reads TGCGCCAGCAGCTTGGGACTCCCGCTGGCAGATACGCAGTATTTT. Translating gives CASSLGLPLADTQYF.

The V and J genes are TRBV13 and TRBJ2-5; possible D gene TRBD1, 6 bases. Trimming pared 4 bases from V and 7 bases from J, leaving 16 bases between. CDR1 and CDR2 (germline): PRHDT, FYEKMQ (reference sequence). This CDR3 is 14 amino acids long. CDR3: CASSSRQESVTQYF. The CDR3 DNA reads TGTGCCAGCAGCTCCCGACAGGAGTCGGTGACCCAGTACTTC. The whole variable domain, remainder taken from reference TRBV13 and TRBJ2-5, is AAGVIQSPRHLIKEKRETATLKCYPIPRHDTVYWYQQGPGQDPQFLISFYEKMQSDKGSIPDRFSAQQFSDYHSELNMSSLELGDSALYFCASSSRQESVTQYFGPGTRLLVL.

This clone was observed a handful of times. V is TRBV1 and J is TRBJ1-1; whether TRBD1, the table's D call, matches the DNA was not checked. TRBV1 is reported as a pseudogene. This CDR3 has 16 amino acids. The CDR3 spells CTSSQEYKGVGTEAFF. Written as DNA, the CDR3 is TGCACCAGCAGCCAAGAATATAAGGGGGTCGGGACTGAAGCTTTCTTT.

V usage is TRBV12-2 and J usage is TRBJ2-6; the D call TRBD1 from the table was never checked on the DNA. TRBV12-2 is a recognized pseudogene. The CDR3 is 18 amino acids. The DNA for the CDR3 is TGTGCAAGTCGCCCAATACGGGACAGGGATCCTGGGGCCAACGTCCTGACTTTC. This translates into CASRPIRDRDPGANVLTF.

The J gene is TRBJ2-3, the V gene TRBV30, with 9 positions matching TRBD2. The CDR3 runs to 15 residues. V gave up 3 bases and J gave up 4 bases; unmatched junction bases: 8. Germline-derived CDR1 and CDR2 are GTSNPN and SVGIG (reference sequence). DNA of the CDR3: TGTGCCTGGAGGGTTGGCGGGGGGGCCCCAGATACGCAGTATTTT. It codes for CAWRVGGGAPDTQYF.

This clone was observed a handful of times. V is TRBV6-5 and J is TRBJ1-2; D is perhaps TRBD1 (6 bases). Germline V lookup: CDR1 MNHEY, CDR2 SVGAGI. The CDR3 runs to 13 residues. Trimming left V 2 bases short and J 4 bases short, with 8 bases between. CDR3 coding DNA: TGTGCCAGCAGTTACCCAGGGGCCTATGGCTACACCTTC. The encoded protein is CASSYPGAYGYTF.

A few counts support this clone. The chain combines TRBV15 with TRBJ2-7; 8 nucleotides line up with TRBD1. The CDR3 has 16 amino acids. Looked up from germline, CDR1 is LNHNV and CDR2 is YYDKDF (reference sequence). V lost 2 bases, J lost 3 bases, and 9 bases stayed unmatched. The CDR3 sequence: CATSRLQGVELYEQYF. CDR3 DNA sequence: TGTGCCACCAGCAGACTACAGGGGGTGGAGCTCTACGAGCAGTACTTC.

The table lists this clone with a few counts. V gene TRBV19 combines with J gene TRBJ1-3, with D possibly TRBD1 on 5 matching bases. Trimming removed 1 base from V and 1 base from J, with 5 bases in between. The CDR3 contains 14 residues. Germline loops: CDR1 LNHDA, CDR2 SQIVND (reference sequence). The CDR3 DNA sequence: TGTGCCAGTAGTATAGGACAGTCTGGAAACACCATATATTTT. This gives the protein CASSIGQSGNTIYF.

This rearrangement joins TRBV9 to TRBJ2-3; 10 bases line up with TRBD2. The CDR3 length is 16 residues. Germline V lookup: CDR1 SGDLS, CDR2 YYNGEE. With 1 base clipped from V and 4 bases from J, the junction kept 6 bases outside the gene matches. The CDR3, as DNA: TGTGCCAGCAGCGTAAGCGGGAGGGCCAGCGCAGATACGCAGTATTTT. It translates to CASSVSGRASADTQYF. Drawing the rest from reference TRBV9 and TRBJ2-3, the complete variable domain is DSGVTQTPKHLITATGQRVTLRCSPRSGDLSVYWYQQSLDQGLQFLIQYYNGEERAKGNILERFSAQQFPDLHSELNLSSLELGDSALYFCASSVSGRASADTQYFGPGTRLTVL.

This chain joins TRBV18 and TRBJ1-2, with D unclear. CDR3 length: 13 residues. Trimming pared 2 bases from V and 3 bases from J, leaving 7 bases between. The germline V gene encodes CDR1 KGHSH and CDR2 LQKENI. The CDR3 DNA reads as TGTGCCAGCTCACCAGGCAGCGACTATGGCTACACCTTC. It encodes CASSPGSDYGYTF. Supplemented by reference TRBV18 and TRBJ1-2, the full variable domain reads NAGVMQNPRHLVRRRGQEARLRCSPMKGHSHVYWYRQLPEEGLKFMVYLQKENIIDESGMPKERFSAEFPKEGPSILRIQQVVRGDSAAYFCASSPGSDYGYTFGSGTRLTVV.

The chain is built from TRBV27 and TRBJ2-1; TRBD2 matches 9 bases. CDR1 is MNHEY, CDR2 SMNVEV, per germline (reference sequence). After removal of 0 bases from V and 2 bases from J, the junction contained 5 bases not matched to a gene. The CDR3 is 17 amino acids. The CDR3 region is CASSLSRIAGAYNEQFF. The CDR3 DNA reads as TGTGCCAGCAGTTTATCTAGGATAGCGGGAGCCTACAATGAGCAGTTCTTC.

The CDR3 here is CASSPSGKDTQYF. The CDR3 DNA reads as TGTGCCAGCTCACCGTCGGGGAAAGATACGCAGTATTTT. The chain employs TRBV18 and TRBJ2-3; a possible D gene is TRBD2 (5 bases). The CDR3 runs 13 residues. Germline V gene data show CDR1 as KGHSH and CDR2 as LQKENI. V gave up 3 bases and J gave up 5 bases, with 9 bases separating them.

V and J are TRBV30 and TRBJ1-2; 7 positions agree with TRBD1. J was trimmed by 4 bases and V by 6 bases; bases with no gene match: 11. CDR1 is GTSNPN and CDR2 is SVGIG in the germline V gene (reference sequence). The CDR3 is 14 amino acids. Here the CDR3 reads CACLGQPNTYGYTF. CDR3 coding DNA: TGTGCCTGCCTGGGACAGCCAAATACCTATGGCTACACCTTC.

The rearrangement joins TRBV7-3 to TRBJ2-5; 10 positions match TRBD2. The germline V gene encodes CDR1 SGHTA and CDR2 FQGTGA. V shed 2 bases and J 4 bases; nucleotides not matched to a gene: 7. CDR3 length: 16 residues. The CDR3 sequence is CASSLGASGGGETQYF. The CDR3 DNA is TGTGCCAGCAGCTTAGGGGCTAGCGGGGGTGGAGAGACCCAGTACTTC.